This TCR beta chain was recorded in a study of cytomegalovirus exposure and HLA in healthy donors. The study, taken as a whole, reports: Roughly uniform sequencing depth across donors was assumed, possibly incorrectly.

With regard to this clone: The antigen remains unidentified.

The PCR used 60 Vbeta and 13 Jbeta primers. How the authors handled the data: Later work found approximately 80 million unique TCR beta chains, with 9.5 million to 12 million shared. TCRdb's copy holds only in-frame clones and misses some; the assay was immunoSEQ multiplex PCR. V and J calls and clone size are as listed in that table; D and trimming were resolved from the DNA. Here the sample spans under 300,000 clones, approximately 82% being singletons. Germline CDR1 ENHRY, CDR2 SYGVKD. The CDR3 spans 13 residues. Trimming pared 0 bases from V and 6 bases from J, leaving 8 bases between. Sequenced: PBMCs. The rearrangement uses TRBV10-3 and TRBJ1-2, with no clear D. This TCR came from a woman aged 60-75 years in good health and CMV-seropositive. CDR3 sequence: CAISESSSDGYTF. The CDR3 DNA is TGTGCCATCAGTGAGTCGAGCTCCGATGGCTACACCTTC.